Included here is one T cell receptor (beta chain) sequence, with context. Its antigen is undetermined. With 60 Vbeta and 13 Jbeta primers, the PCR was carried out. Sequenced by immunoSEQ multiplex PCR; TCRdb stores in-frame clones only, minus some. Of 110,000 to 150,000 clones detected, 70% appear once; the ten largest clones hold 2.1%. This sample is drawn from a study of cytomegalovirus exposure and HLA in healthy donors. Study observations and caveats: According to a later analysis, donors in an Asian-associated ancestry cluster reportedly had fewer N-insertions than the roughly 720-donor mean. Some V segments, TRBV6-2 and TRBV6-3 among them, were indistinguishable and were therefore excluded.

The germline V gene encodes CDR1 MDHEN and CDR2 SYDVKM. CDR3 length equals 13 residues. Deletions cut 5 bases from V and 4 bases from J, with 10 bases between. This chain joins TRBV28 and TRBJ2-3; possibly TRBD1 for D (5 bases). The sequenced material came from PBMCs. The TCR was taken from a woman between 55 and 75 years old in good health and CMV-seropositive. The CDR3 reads CASSADSPDTQYF. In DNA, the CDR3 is TGTGCCAGCAGTGCCGACAGTCCAGATACGCAGTATTTT.